This paragraph reports one T cell receptor beta chain. This sample was included in a study of cytomegalovirus exposure and HLA in healthy donors. V trimming: 2 bases; J trimming: 2 bases; junction bases outside the gene matches: 3. The CDR3 runs to 15 residues. The germline CDR1 and CDR2 sequences are SGHRS and YFSETQ. Primers: 60 Vbeta forward and 13 Jbeta reverse. Sequencing was performed with immunoSEQ multiplex PCR; in TCRdb, only in-frame clones are kept and a portion is missing. The table lists over 200,000 clones, with roughly 0.98% in the top ten. Sequencing input: PBMCs. This TCR derives from a woman aged 25 to 39 in good health and CMV-seropositive. V gene TRBV5-1 combines with J gene TRBJ2-5; 10 bases agree with TRBD1. CDR3 residues: CASSFGTGAQETQYF. CDR3 DNA sequence: TGCGCCAGCAGCTTCGGGACAGGGGCGCAAGAGACCCAGTACTTC.